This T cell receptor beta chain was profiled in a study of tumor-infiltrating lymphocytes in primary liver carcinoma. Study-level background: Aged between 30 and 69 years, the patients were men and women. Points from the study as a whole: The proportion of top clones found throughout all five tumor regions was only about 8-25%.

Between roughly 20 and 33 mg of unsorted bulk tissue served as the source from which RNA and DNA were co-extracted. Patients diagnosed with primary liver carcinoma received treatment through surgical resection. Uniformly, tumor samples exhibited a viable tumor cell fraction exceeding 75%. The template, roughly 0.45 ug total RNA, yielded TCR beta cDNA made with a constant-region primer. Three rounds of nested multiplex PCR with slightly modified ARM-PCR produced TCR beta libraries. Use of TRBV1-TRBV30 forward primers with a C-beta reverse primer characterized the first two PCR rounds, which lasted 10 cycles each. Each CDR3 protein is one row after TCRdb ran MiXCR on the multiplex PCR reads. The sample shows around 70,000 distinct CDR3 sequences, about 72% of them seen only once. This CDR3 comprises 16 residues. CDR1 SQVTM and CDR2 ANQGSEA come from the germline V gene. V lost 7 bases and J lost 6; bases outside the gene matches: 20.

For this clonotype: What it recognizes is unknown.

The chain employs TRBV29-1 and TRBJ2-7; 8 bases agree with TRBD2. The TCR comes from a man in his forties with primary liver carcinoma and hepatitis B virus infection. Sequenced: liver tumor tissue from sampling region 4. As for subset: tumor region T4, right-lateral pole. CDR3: CSATSGPSGSGSEQYF. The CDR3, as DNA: TGCAGCGCCACATCCGGGCCCAGCGGGAGTGGATCCGAGCAGTACTTC.